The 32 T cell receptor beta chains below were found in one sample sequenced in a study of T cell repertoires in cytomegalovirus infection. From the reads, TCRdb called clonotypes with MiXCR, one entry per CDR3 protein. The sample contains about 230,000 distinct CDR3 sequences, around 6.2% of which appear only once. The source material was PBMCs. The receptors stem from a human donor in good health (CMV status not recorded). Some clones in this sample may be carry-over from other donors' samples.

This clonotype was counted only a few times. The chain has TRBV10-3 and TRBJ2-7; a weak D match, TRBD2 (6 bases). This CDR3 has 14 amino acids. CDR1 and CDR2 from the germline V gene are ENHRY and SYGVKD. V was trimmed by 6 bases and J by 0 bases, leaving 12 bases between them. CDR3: CAIRGLGGSYEQYF. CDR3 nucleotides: TGTGCCATCAGGGGCCTGGGGGGCTCCTACGAGCAGTACTTC.

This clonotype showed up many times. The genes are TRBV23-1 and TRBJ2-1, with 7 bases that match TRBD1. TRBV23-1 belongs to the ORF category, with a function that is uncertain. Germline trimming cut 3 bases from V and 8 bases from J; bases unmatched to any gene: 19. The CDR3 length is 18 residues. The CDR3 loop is CASSHTSGQLIPVHEQFF. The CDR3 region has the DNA TGCGCCAGCAGTCACACGTCGGGACAGTTAATTCCGGTTCATGAGCAGTTCTTC.

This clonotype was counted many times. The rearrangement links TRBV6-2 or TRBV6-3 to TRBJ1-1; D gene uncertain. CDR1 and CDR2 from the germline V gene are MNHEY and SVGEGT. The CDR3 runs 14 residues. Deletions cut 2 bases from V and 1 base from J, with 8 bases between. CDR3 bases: TGTGCCAGCAGTTACGGGCGGCCGAACACTGAAGCTTTCTTT. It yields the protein CASSYGRPNTEAFF.

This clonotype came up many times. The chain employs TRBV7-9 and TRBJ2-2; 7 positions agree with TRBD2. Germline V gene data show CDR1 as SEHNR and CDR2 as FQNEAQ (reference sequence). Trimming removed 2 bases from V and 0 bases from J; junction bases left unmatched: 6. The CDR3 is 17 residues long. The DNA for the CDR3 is TGTGCCAGCAGCTTACTCGAGCTAGCGGCGAACACCGGGGAGCTGTTTTTT. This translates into CASSLLELAANTGELFF.

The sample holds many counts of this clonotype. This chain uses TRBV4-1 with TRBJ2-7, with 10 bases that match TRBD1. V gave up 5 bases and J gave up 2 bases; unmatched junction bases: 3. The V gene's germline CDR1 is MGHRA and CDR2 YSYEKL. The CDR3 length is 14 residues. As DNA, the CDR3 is TGCGCCAGCAGCTCAGGGACAGGGGCCTACGAGCAGTACTTC. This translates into CASSSGTGAYEQYF.

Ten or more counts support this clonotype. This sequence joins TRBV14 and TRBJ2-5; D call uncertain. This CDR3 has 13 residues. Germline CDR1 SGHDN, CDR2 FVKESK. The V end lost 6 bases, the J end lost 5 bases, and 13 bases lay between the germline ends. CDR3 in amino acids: CASSTVKGETQYF. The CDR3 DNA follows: TGTGCCAGCAGTACAGTTAAAGGGGAGACCCAGTACTTC.

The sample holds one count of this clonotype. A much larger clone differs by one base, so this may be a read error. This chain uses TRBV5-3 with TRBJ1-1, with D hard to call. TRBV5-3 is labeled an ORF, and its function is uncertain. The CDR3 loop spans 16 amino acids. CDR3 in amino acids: CASSSNPVGMNTEAFF. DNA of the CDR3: TGTGCCAGCAGCTCGAATCCGGTCGGAATGAACACTGAAGCTTTCTTT.

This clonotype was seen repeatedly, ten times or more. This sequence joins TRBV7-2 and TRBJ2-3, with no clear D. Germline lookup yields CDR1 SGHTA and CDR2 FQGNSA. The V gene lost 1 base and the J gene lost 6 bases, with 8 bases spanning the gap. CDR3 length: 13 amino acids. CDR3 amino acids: CASSLVYGDTQYF. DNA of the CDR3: TGTGCCAGCAGCTTAGTCTACGGGGATACGCAGTATTTT.

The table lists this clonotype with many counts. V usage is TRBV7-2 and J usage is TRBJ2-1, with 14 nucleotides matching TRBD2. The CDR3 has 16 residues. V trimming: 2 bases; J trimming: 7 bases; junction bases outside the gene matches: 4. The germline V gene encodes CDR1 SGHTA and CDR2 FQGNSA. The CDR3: CASSLWTSGGKNEQFF. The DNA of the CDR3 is TGTGCCAGCAGCTTATGGACTAGCGGGGGGAAAAATGAGCAGTTCTTC.

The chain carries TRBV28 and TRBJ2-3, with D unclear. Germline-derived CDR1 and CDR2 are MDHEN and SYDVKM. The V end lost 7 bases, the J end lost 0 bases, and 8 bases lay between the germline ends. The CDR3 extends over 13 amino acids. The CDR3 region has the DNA TGTGCCAGCAACGGATACAGCACAGATACGCAGTATTTT. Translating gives CASNGYSTDTQYF.

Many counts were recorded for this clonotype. The CDR3, as DNA: TGTGCCAGTAGGAGGGGAGATACTCTGTTTTTT. It is translated as CASRRGDTLFF. The chain employs TRBV19 and TRBJ1-4, with D tentatively TRBD1 (5 bases). This CDR3 comprises 11 residues. Germline lookup yields CDR1 LNHDA and CDR2 SQIVND (reference sequence). V was pared by 6 bases and J by 14 bases, with 13 bases between.

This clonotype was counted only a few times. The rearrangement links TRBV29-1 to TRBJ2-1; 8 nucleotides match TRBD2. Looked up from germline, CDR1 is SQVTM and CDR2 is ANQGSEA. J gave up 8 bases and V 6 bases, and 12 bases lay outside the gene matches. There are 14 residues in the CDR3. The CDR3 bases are TGCAGCGTCCTACCCCCCCCCGGGGGGGATGAGCAGTTCTTC. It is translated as CSVLPPPGGDEQFF.

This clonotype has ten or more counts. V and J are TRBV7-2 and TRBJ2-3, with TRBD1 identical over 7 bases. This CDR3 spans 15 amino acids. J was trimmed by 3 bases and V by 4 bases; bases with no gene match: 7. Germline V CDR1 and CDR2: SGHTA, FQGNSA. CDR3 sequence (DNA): TGTGCCAGCAGCTCACGACAGGGAACGACAGATACGCAGTATTTT. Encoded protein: CASSSRQGTTDTQYF.

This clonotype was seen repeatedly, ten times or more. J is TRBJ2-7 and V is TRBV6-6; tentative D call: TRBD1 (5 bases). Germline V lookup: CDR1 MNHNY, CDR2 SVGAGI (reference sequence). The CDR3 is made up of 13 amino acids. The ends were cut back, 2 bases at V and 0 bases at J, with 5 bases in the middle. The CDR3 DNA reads TGTGCCAGCAGTTACGGGGCCTCCTACGAGCAGTACTTC. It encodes CASSYGASYEQYF.

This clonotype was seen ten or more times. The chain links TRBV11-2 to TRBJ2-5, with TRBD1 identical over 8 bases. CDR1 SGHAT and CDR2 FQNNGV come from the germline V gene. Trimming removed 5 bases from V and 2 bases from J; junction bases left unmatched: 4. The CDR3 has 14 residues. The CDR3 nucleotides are TGTGCCAGCAGCAGTACAGGGGGTCAAGAGACCCAGTACTTC. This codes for CASSSTGGQETQYF.

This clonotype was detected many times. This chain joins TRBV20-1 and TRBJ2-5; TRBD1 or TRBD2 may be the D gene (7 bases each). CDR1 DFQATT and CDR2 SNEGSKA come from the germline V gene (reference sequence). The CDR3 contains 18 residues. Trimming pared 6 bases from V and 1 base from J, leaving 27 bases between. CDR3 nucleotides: TGCAGTGCCCCCCGGGGGCAGGGGGAGGAGCGGGGCCAAGAGACCCAGTACTTC. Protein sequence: CSAPRGQGEERGQETQYF.

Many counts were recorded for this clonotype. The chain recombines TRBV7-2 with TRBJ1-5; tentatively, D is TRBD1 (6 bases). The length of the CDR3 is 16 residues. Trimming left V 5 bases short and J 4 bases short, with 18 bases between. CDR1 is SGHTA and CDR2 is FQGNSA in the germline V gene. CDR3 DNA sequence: TGTGCCAGCAGCCCCCCGGGGGGGCGCGCGAATCAGCCCCAGCATTTT. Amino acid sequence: CASSPPGGRANQPQHF.

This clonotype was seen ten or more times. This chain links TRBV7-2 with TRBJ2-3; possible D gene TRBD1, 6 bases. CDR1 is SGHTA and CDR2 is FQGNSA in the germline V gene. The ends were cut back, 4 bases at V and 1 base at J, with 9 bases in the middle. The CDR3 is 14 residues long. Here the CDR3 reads CASSSWTGTDTQYF. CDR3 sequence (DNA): TGTGCCAGCAGCTCCTGGACAGGCACAGATACGCAGTATTTT.

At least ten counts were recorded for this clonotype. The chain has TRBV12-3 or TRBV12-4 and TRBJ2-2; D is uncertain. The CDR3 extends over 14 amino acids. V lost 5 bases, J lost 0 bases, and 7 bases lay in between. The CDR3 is CASSTQANTGELFF. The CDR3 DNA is TGTGCCAGCAGTACGCAGGCGAACACCGGGGAGCTGTTTTTT.

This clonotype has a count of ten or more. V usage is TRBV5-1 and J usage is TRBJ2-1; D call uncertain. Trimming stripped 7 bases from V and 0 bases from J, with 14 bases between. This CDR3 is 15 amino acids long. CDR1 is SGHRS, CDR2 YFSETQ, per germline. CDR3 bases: TGCGCCAGCTCCCTTGACGACGACTCCTACAATGAGCAGTTCTTC. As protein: CASSLDDDSYNEQFF.

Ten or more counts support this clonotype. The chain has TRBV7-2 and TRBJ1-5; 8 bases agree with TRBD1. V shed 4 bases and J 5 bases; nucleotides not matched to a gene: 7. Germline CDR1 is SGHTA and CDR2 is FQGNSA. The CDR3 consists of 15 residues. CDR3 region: CASSWRTGRDQPQHF. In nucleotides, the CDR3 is TGTGCCAGCAGCTGGCGGACAGGGAGGGATCAGCCCCAGCATTTT. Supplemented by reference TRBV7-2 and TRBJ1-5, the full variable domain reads GAGVSQSPSNKVTEKGKDVELRCDPISGHTALYWYRQSLGQGLEFLIYFQGNSAPDKSGLPSDRFSAERTGGSVSTLTIQRTQQEDSAVYLCASSWRTGRDQPQHFGDGTRLSIL.

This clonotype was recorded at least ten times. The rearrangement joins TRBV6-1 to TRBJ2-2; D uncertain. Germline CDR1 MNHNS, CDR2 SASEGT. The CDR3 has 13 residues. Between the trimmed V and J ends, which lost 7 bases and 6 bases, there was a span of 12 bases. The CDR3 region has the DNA TGTGCCAGCAACCCCGAGCCCCCCGGGGAGCTGTTTTTT. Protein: CASNPEPPGELFF.

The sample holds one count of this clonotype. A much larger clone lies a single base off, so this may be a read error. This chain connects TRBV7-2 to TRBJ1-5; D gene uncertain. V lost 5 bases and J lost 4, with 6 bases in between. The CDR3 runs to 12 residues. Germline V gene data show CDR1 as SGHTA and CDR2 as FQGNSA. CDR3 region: CASSRWNQPQHF. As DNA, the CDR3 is TGTGCCAGCAGCCGGTGGAATCAGCCCCAGCATTTT.

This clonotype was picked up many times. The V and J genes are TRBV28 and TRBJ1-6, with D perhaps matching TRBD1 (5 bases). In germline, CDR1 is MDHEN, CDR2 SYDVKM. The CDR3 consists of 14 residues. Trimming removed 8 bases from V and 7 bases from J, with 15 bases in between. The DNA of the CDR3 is TGTGCCAGCGATGGGACCGCGCAGAATTCACCCCTCCACTTT. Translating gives CASDGTAQNSPLHF.

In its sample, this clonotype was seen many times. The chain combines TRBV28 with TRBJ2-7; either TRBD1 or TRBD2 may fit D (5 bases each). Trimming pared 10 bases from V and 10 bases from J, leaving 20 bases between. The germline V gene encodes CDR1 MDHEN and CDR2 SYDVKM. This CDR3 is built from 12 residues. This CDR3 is CATEGIHHEQYF. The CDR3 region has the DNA TGTGCCACCGAGGGGATCCACCATGAACAGTACTTC.

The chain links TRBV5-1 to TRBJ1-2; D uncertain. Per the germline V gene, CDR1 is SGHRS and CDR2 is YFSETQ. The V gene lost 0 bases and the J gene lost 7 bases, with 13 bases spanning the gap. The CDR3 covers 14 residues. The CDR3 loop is CASSLGNIGAGYTF. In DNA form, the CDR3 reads TGCGCCAGCAGCTTGGGAAACATCGGAGCTGGCTACACCTTC.

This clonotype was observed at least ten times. This CDR3 is CASRSLLGGTLSGEQFF. The CDR3 DNA reads as TGTGCCAGCAGAAGCCTGTTGGGCGGCACTCTAAGTGGTGAGCAGTTCTTC. V usage is TRBV7-9 and J usage is TRBJ2-1, with D unclear. The CDR3 length is 17 residues. Per germline, CDR1 SEHNR and CDR2 FQNEAQ (reference sequence). V was trimmed by 6 bases and J by 9 bases, leaving 27 bases between them.

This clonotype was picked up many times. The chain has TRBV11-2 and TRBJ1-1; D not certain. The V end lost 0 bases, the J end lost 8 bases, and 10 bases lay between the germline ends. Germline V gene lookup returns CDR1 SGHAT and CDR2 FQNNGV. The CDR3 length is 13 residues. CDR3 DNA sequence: TGTGCCAGCAGCTTAGAAAGAGCAACAGAAGCTTTCTTT. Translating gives CASSLERATEAFF.

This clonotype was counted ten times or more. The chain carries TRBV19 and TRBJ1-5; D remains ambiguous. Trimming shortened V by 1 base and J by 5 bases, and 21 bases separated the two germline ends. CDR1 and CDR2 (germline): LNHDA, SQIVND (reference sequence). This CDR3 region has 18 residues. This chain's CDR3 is CASSIVWVSTQRHQPQHF. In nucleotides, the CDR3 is TGTGCCAGTAGTATAGTATGGGTGAGCACCCAGCGGCATCAGCCCCAGCATTTT.

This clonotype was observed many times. The CDR3 reads CASIADQGFYGYTF. The CDR3 DNA follows: TGTGCCAGCATCGCCGATCAGGGCTTCTATGGCTACACCTTC. The rearrangement links TRBV7-8 to TRBJ1-2, with D perhaps TRBD1 (5 bases). This CDR3 comprises 14 residues. The V gene lost 7 bases and the J gene lost 4 bases, with 16 bases spanning the gap. Germline lookup yields CDR1 SGHVS and CDR2 FQNEAQ.

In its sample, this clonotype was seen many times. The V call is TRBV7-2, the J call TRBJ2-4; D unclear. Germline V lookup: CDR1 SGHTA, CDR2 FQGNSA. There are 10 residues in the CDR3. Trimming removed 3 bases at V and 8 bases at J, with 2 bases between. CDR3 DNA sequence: TGTGCCAGCAGCTTTGACATTCAGTACTTC. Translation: CASSFDIQYF.

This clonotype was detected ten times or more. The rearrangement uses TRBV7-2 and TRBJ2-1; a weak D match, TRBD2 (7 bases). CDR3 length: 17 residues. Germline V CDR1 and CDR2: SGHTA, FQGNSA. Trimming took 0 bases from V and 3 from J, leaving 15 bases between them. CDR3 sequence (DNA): TGTGCCAGCAGCTTAGCGCTGGGGGGGGCGATCTACAATGAGCAGTTCTTC. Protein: CASSLALGGAIYNEQFF.